A selection of T cell receptor beta chains follows, all from one sample in a study of identical twins. TCRdb ran MiXCR on the 5' RACE reads and lists one entry per CDR3 protein. The table has about 470,000 distinct CDR3 sequences, 20% to 25% seen once. This sample was also put to use in a study of T cells expressing NK-cell markers.

The sample comprised CD4+ T cells sorted from blood. These receptors all stem from a woman between 18 and 30 years old in good health. Each CDR3 is given with its conserved first and last residue. The order of the fields is J gene, clone size, V gene, CDR3 length, D gene, CDR3 protein, CDR3 DNA. A D gene is named only where the DNA matches it firmly. The size entry is marked missing in some rows and otherwise reads once, few, many or a size class.

>TRBJ1-2|few|TRBV7-9|11|.
CASREEYGYTF
TGTGCCAGCAGGGAGGAGTATGGCTACACCTTC
>TRBJ2-7|.|TRBV12-5|16|TRBD1
CASGLVRRTGEDEQYF
TGTGCTAGTGGTTTGGTCCGGAGGACAGGCGAGGACGAGCAGTACTTC
>TRBJ2-7|.|TRBV20-1|15|.
CSARRDPGGNYEQYF
TGCAGTGCTAGACGGGACCCTGGGGGGAACTACGAGCAGTACTTC
>TRBJ2-7|once|TRBV11-2|14|.
CASSSWTDSYEQYF
TGTGCCAGCAGCTCTTGGACAGATTCCTACGAGCAGTACTTC
>TRBJ2-7|few|TRBV7-2|15|.
CASSLLGPGQAEQYF
TGTGCCAGCAGCTTATTGGGGCCAGGGCAGGCCGAGCAGTACTTC
>TRBJ1-1|.|TRBV12-3/TRBV12-4|11|.
CASSLSGAAFF
TGTGCCAGCAGTTTAAGCGGGGCAGCTTTCTTT
>TRBJ1-1|many|TRBV6-5|15|.
CASRSTGVMNTEAFF
TGTGCCAGCAGATCGACAGGCGTCATGAACACTGAAGCTTTCTTT
>TRBJ1-1|few|TRBV20-1|10|.
CSARWGGAFF
TGCAGTGCTAGATGGGGGGGAGCTTTCTTT
>TRBJ2-2|few|TRBV7-9|14|TRBD2
CASTSGSNTGELFF
TGTGCCAGCACTAGCGGCAGTAACACCGGGGAGCTGTTTTTT
>TRBJ2-1|.|TRBV7-3|17|TRBD2
CASSQAGGARRDNEQFF
TGTGCCAGCAGCCAAGCCGGGGGGGCGCGGAGGGACAATGAGCAGTTCTTC
>TRBJ2-1|.|TRBV5-1|15|.
CASSPEVTLNNEQFF
TGCGCCAGCAGCCCCGAGGTTACCCTCAACAATGAGCAGTTCTTC
>TRBJ2-5|.|TRBV29-1|13|TRBD1
CSVGQGKGETQYF
TGCAGCGTGGGACAGGGAAAGGGGGAGACCCAGTACTTC
>TRBJ2-1|.|TRBV20-1|11|.
CSARPVNEQFF
TGCAGTGCCCGGCCGGTTAATGAGCAGTTCTTC
>TRBJ1-1|.|TRBV27|14|.
CASSSTGPNTEAFF
TGTGCCAGCAGTTCCACAGGGCCGAACACTGAAGCTTTCTTT
>TRBJ2-5|.|TRBV10-3|15|.
CAISEPTGREETQYF
TGTGCCATCAGTGAGCCTACTGGACGGGAAGAGACCCAGTACTTC
>TRBJ1-1|.|TRBV3-1|15|.
CASSQDYNKNTEAFF
TGTGCCAGCAGCCAAGATTATAATAAGAACACTGAAGCTTTCTTT
>TRBJ2-1|many|TRBV29-1|12|TRBD2
CSVVRGDNEQFF
TGCAGCGTTGTTCGGGGGGACAATGAGCAGTTCTTC